This T cell receptor beta chain derives from a study of a mutant IDH1 vaccine in newly diagnosed glioma. Background on the study: Vaccination followed radiotherapy alone by 4-6 weeks, or accompanied temozolomide cycles. The treated population exhibited a male proportion of about 60%, a female proportion of roughly 40%, and a mean age of 40.4 years.

A remark on this clone: Antigen unknown.

Time point given: week 5, during vaccination. Vaccination comprised doses that each held 300 ug of mutant IDH1 20-mer peptide, plus topical imiquimod. Repertoires were generated with immunoSEQ multiplex PCR, while TCRdb's copy carries only in-frame clones and drops some. The table has around 36,000 clones, 90% to 95% seen once; the top ten hold approximately 2.4%. Trimming left V 0 bases short and J 0 bases short, with 1 base between. The CDR3 runs to 13 residues. Germline-derived CDR1 and CDR2 are SGHRS and YFSETQ. Sequences were derived from PBMCs, sampled from a glioma patient whose treatment included an IDH1 peptide vaccine. The receptor's source is a man in his fifties with glioma. The rearrangement uses TRBV5-1 and TRBJ2-1; D is uncertain. The CDR3 here is CASSLGSYNEQFF. In DNA, the CDR3 is TGCGCCAGCAGCTTGGGCTCCTACAATGAGCAGTTCTTC.